This T cell receptor beta chain comes out of a study of T cell repertoires in cytomegalovirus infection. Deletions cut 5 bases from V and 0 bases from J, with 16 bases between. Germline CDR1 reads SGHTA; CDR2 reads FQGTGA. CDR3 length: 16 residues. This clonotype was counted a few times. TCRdb fed the reads into MiXCR, producing one record per CDR3 protein. Of about 190,000 distinct CDR3 sequences in the sample, 28% are singletons; the top ten hold approximately 30%. The sample consisted of PBMCs. This clonotype was sampled from a human donor in good health (CMV status not recorded). Some clones in this sample may be carry-over from other donors' samples. This chain joins TRBV7-3 and TRBJ1-1; the D is unclear. CDR3 loop: CASSPDQVTMNTEAFF. As DNA, the CDR3 is TGTGCCAGCAGCCCGGACCAAGTAACGATGAACACTGAAGCTTTCTTT.